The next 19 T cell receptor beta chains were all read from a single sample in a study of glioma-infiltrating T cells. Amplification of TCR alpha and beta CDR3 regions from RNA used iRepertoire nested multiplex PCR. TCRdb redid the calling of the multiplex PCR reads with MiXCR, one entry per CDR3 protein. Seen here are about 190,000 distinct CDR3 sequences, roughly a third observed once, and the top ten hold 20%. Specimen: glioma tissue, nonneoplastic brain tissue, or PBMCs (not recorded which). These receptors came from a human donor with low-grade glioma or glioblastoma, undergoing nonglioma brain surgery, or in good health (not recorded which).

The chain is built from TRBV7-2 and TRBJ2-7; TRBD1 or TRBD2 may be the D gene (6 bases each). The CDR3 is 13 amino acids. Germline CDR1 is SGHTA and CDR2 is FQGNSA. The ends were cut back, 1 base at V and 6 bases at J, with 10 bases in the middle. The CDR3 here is CASSLVGGPEQYF. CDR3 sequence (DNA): TGTGCCAGCAGCTTAGTCGGGGGCCCCGAGCAGTACTTC.

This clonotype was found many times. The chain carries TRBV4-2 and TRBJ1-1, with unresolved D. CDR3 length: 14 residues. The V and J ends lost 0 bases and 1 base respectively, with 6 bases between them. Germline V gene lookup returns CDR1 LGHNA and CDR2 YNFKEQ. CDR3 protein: CASSQDTKNTEAFF. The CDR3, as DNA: TGTGCCAGCAGCCAAGATACGAAGAACACTGAAGCTTTCTTT.

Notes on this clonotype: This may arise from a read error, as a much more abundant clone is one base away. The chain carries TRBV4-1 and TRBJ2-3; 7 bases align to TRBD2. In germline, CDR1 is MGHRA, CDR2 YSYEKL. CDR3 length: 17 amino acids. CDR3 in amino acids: CASSQTARLADTYTQYF. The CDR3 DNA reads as TGCGCCAGCAGCCAGACCGCGAGGCTAGCGGACACATATACGCAGTATTTT.

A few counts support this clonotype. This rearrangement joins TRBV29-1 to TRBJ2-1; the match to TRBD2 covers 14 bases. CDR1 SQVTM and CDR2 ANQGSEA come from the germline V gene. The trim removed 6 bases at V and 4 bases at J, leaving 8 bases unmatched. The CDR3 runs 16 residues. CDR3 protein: CSVTGTSGSSYNEQFF. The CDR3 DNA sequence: TGCAGCGTGACCGGGACTAGCGGGAGCTCTTACAATGAGCAGTTCTTC.

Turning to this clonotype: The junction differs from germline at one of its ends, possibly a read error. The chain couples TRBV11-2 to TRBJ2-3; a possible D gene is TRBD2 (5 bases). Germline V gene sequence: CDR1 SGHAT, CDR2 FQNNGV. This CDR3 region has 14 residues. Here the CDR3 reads CASSFEQRTDTRDF. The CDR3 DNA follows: TGTGCCAGCAGCTTCGAACAACGCACAGATACGCGGGATTTT.

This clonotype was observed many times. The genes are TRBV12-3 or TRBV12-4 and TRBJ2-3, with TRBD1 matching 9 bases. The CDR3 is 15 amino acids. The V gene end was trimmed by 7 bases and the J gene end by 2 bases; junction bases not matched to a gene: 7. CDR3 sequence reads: CASTPDRGNTDTQYF. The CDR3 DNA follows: TGTGCCAGCACACCGGACAGGGGCAACACAGATACGCAGTATTTT.

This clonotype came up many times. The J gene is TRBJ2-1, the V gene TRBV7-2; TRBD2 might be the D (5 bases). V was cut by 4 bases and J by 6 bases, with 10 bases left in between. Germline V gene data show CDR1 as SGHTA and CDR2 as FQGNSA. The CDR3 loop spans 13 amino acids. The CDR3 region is CASSSLGGNEQFF. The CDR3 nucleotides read TGTGCCAGCAGCTCGCTTGGAGGCAATGAGCAGTTCTTC.

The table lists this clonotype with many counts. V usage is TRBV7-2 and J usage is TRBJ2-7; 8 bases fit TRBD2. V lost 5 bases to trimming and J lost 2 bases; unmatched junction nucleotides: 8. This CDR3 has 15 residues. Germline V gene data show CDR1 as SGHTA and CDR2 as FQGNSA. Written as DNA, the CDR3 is TGTGCCAGCAGCCGACACGGGACTAGTACCTACGAGCAGTACTTC. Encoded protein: CASSRHGTSTYEQYF.

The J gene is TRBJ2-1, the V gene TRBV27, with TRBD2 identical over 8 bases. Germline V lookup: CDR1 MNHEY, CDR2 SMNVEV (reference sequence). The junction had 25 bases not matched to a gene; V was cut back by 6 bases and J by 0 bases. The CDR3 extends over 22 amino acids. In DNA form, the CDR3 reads TGTGCCAGCAGCCCTGGCCTTTGGGGGACTAGAGAGAGTTCCAGCTCCTACAATGAGCAGTTCTTC. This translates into CASSPGLWGTRESSSSYNEQFF.

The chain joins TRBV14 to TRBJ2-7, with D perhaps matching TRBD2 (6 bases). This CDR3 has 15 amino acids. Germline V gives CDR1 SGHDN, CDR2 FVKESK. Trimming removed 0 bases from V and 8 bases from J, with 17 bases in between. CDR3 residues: CASSQEGRGPLKQYF. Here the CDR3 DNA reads TGTGCCAGCAGCCAAGAAGGGCGGGGCCCTCTGAAGCAGTACTTC.

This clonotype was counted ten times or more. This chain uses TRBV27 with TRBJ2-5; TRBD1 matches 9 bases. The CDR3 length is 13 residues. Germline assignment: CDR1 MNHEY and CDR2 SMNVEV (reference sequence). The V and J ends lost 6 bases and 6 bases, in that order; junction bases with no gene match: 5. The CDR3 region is CASSTGQGKTQYF. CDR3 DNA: TGTGCCAGCAGCACGGGACAGGGAAAGACCCAGTACTTC.

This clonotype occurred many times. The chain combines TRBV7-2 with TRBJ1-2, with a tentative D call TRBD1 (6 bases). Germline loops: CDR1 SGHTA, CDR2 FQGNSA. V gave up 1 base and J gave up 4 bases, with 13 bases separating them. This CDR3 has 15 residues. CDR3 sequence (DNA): TGTGCCAGCAGCTTAGACTTCGGGGGGCCCTATGGCTACACCTTC. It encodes CASSLDFGGPYGYTF.

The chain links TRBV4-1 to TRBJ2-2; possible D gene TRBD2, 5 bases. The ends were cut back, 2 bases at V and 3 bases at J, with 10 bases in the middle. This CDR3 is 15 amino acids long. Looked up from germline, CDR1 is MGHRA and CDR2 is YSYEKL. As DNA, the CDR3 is TGCGCCAGCAGCCAATTCCAGCGGCACACCGGGGAGCTGTTTTTT. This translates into CASSQFQRHTGELFF.

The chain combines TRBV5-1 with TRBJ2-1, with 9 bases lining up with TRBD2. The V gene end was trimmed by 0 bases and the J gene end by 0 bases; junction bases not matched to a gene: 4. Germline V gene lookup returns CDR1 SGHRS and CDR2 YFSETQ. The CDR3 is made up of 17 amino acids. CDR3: CASSLAASGISYNEQFF. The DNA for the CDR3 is TGCGCCAGCAGCTTGGCCGCTAGCGGGATCTCCTACAATGAGCAGTTCTTC.

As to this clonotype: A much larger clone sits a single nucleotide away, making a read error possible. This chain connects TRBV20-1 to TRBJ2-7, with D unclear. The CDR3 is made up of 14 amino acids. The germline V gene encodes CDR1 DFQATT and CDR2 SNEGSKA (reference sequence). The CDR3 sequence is CSASPPASSNEQYF. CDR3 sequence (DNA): TGCAGTGCTAGTCCCCCAGCGAGCTCCAACGAGCAGTACTTC.

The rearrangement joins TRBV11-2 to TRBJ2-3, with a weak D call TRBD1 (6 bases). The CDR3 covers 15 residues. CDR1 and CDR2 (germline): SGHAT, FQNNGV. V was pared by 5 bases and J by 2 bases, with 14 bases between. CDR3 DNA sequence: TGTGCCAGCAGCCCAACAGGGTCCCCCACAGATACGCAGTATTTT. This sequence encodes CASSPTGSPTDTQYF.

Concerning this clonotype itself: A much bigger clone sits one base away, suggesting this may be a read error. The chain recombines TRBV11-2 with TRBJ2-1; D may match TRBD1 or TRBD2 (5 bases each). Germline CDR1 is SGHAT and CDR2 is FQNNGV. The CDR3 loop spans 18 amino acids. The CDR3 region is CPSSLVHGTPGPHNEQFF. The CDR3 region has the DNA TGTCCCAGCAGCTTAGTCCATGGGACCCCAGGACCCCACAATGAGCAGTTCTTC.

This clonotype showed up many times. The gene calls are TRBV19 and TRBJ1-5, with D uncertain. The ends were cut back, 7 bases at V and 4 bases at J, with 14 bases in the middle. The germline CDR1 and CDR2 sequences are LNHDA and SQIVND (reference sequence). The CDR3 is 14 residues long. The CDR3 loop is CASKDGPLNQPQHF. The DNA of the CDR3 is TGTGCCAGTAAAGACGGTCCCCTTAATCAGCCCCAGCATTTT.

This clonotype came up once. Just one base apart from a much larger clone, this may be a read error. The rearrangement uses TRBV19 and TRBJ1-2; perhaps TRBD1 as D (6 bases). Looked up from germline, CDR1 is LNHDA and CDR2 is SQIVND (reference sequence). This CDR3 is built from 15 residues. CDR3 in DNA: TGTGCCAGTAGTGAGGACAGCTTAACTAACTATGTCTACACCTTC. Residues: CASSEDSLTNYVYTF.